The 28 T cell receptor beta chains below were found in one sample sequenced in a study of blood T cell repertoires in COVID-19. Profiled with immunoSEQ multiplex PCR; TCRdb holds only in-frame clones, not every one. In the table there are roughly 300,000 clones, about 88% of which are singletons. The sample taken for sequencing was peripheral blood. Receptors originate from a human donor with COVID-19, enrolled during active disease. The donor label of this sample is uncertain.

The chain joins TRBV30 to TRBJ1-3; 7 nucleotides match TRBD1. This CDR3 is 15 amino acids long. The J segment lost 2 bases and the V segment lost 2 bases, leaving 6 bases of the junction unmatched. Per the germline V gene, CDR1 is GTSNPN and CDR2 is SVGIG (reference sequence). CDR3 residues: CAWSLGQGAGNTIYF. Here the CDR3 DNA reads TGTGCCTGGAGTCTCGGCCAGGGGGCTGGAAACACCATATATTTT.

In nucleotides, the CDR3 is TGTGCCAGCAGCTCCCCGCCGGGGGGGGTGCCTCTCGAGCAGTACTTC. It is translated as CASSSPPGGVPLEQYF. This chain links TRBV7-9 with TRBJ2-7; 8 nucleotides line up with TRBD2. The CDR3 extends over 16 amino acids. The ends lost 4 bases at V and 6 bases at J; junction bases unmatched: 14. Germline V lookup: CDR1 SEHNR, CDR2 FQNEAQ (reference sequence). The whole variable domain, remainder taken from reference TRBV7-9 and TRBJ2-7, is DTGVSQNPRHKITKRGQNVTFRCDPISEHNRLYWYRQTLGQGPEFLTYFQNEAQLEKSRLLSDRFSAERPKGSFSTLEIQRTEQGDSAMYLCASSSPPGGVPLEQYFGPGTRLTVT.

V and J are TRBV9 and TRBJ2-5, with 11 bases fitting TRBD2. V shed 0 bases and J 2 bases; nucleotides not matched to a gene: 6. The germline CDR1 and CDR2 sequences are SGDLS and YYNGEE. CDR3 size: 17 residues. CDR3 sequence: CASSVGIAGGSQETQYF. The CDR3 nucleotides are TGTGCCAGCAGCGTAGGTATAGCGGGAGGGTCTCAAGAGACCCAGTACTTC.

The chain's CDR3 is CASSKTGTPNYGYTF. CDR3 nucleotides: TGTGCCAGCAGTAAGACAGGGACGCCTAACTATGGCTACACCTTC. This chain links TRBV2 with TRBJ1-2; TRBD1 agrees at 7 bases. Germline values: CDR1 SNHLY, CDR2 FYNNEI. This CDR3 contains 15 residues. J lost 0 bases, V lost 5 bases, and 6 bases had no gene match.

The chain is built from TRBV28 and TRBJ1-5; D ambiguous. Per germline, CDR1 MDHEN and CDR2 SYDVKM. V gave up 4 bases and J gave up 4 bases, with 17 bases separating them. CDR3 size: 16 residues. The CDR3 is CASSSNPAGGNQPQHF. The CDR3 nucleotides are TGTGCCAGCAGTTCCAACCCAGCAGGAGGAAATCAGCCCCAGCATTTT.

A single count supports this clone. The rearrangement uses TRBV6-5 and TRBJ2-2, with 9 bases matching TRBD1. Trimming took 4 bases from V and 4 from J; bases not matched to a gene: 7. The CDR3 runs 16 residues. Per germline, CDR1 MNHEY and CDR2 SVGAGI. The CDR3, as DNA: TGTGCCAGCAGTTCACGGACAGGGGCGGGCACCGGGGAGCTGTTTTTT. It yields the protein CASSSRTGAGTGELFF.

The J gene is TRBJ2-3, the V gene TRBV2; the match to TRBD1 covers 9 bases. J gave up 2 bases and V 6 bases, and 3 bases lay outside the gene matches. Germline V gene data show CDR1 as SNHLY and CDR2 as FYNNEI. The CDR3 is made up of 14 amino acids. CDR3 in DNA: TGTGCCAGCAGGGGGACAGGGCACACAGATACGCAGTATTTT. This translates into CASRGTGHTDTQYF.

This chain joins TRBV19 and TRBJ2-1, with TRBD2 identical over 9 bases. Germline CDR1 LNHDA, CDR2 SQIVND (reference sequence). The V segment lost 10 bases and the J segment 4 bases; nucleotides outside the gene matches: 5. The CDR3 length is 13 residues. CDR3 in amino acids: CATGTSRYNEQFF. CDR3 DNA: TGTGCCACCGGGACTAGCCGATACAATGAGCAGTTCTTC.

The chain recombines TRBV7-3 with TRBJ1-4, with D hard to call. V gave up 7 bases and J gave up 8 bases, with 20 bases separating them. Germline V gene data show CDR1 as SGHTA and CDR2 as FQGTGA. CDR3 length equals 15 residues. The CDR3 sequence is CASTIPYFRGEKLFF. The CDR3 DNA sequence: TGTGCCAGCACCATTCCGTATTTCCGAGGGGAAAAACTGTTTTTT.

The CDR3 sequence is CASSFVLAGFSYEQYF. CDR3 DNA: TGTGCCAGCAGCTTCGTACTAGCGGGGTTCTCCTACGAGCAGTACTTC. This sequence joins TRBV11-2 and TRBJ2-7; TRBD2 aligns across 10 bases. After removal of 3 bases from V and 0 bases from J, the junction contained 5 bases not matched to a gene. The CDR3 contains 16 residues. Looked up from germline, CDR1 is SGHAT and CDR2 is FQNNGV.

The chain uses TRBV9 and TRBJ2-1, with a tentative D call TRBD2 (6 bases). V shed 6 bases and J shed 4 bases, with 20 bases lying between them. Germline V lookup: CDR1 SGDLS, CDR2 YYNGEE. The CDR3 totals 16 residues. Here the CDR3 reads CASNTLLSGLYNEQFF. The CDR3 coding sequence is TGTGCCAGCAACACCCTCCTTAGCGGACTTTACAATGAGCAGTTCTTC.

The chain couples TRBV15 to TRBJ2-1; 8 positions agree with TRBD2. Per germline, CDR1 LNHNV and CDR2 YYDKDF (reference sequence). V lost 0 bases to trimming and J lost 7 bases; unmatched junction nucleotides: 8. The CDR3 contains 16 residues. CDR3 region: CATSRERLAGTNEQFF. In DNA form, the CDR3 reads TGTGCCACCAGCAGAGAACGGCTAGCGGGCACGAATGAGCAGTTCTTC.

V and J are TRBV7-8 and TRBJ1-5; possibly TRBD1 for D (6 bases). Trimming removed 5 bases at V and 6 bases at J, with 11 bases between. This CDR3 contains 13 residues. Germline assignment: CDR1 SGHVS and CDR2 FQNEAQ. CDR3 coding DNA: TGTGCCAGCAGCCAGGGGAACTCTCAGCCCCAGCATTTT. Translation: CASSQGNSQPQHF.

The chain couples TRBV21-1 to TRBJ2-2; the table calls TRBD2, which could not be checked here. TRBV21-1 is a pseudogene locus. CDR3 length equals 14 residues. CDR3: CASMFGRRGGELFF. The CDR3 nucleotides read TGTGCCAGCATGTTCGGGCGGAGGGGCGGGGAGCTGTTTTTT.

J is TRBJ1-3 and V is TRBV28; 8 positions agree with TRBD1. Germline CDR1 and CDR2: MDHEN and SYDVKM. V gave up 8 bases and J gave up 4 bases; unmatched junction bases: 4. The CDR3 spans 13 residues. The DNA of the CDR3 is TGTGCCAGCGGCCGGGACAGGGGAAACACCATATATTTT. This translates into CASGRDRGNTIYF.

The V call is TRBV5-1, the J call TRBJ2-7; 11 positions match TRBD2. With 5 bases clipped from V and 3 bases from J, the junction kept 4 bases outside the gene matches. The CDR3 sequence is 14 residues long. Germline V lookup: CDR1 SGHRS, CDR2 YFSETQ. The CDR3, as DNA: TGCGCCAGCAGTCATAGCGGGGGGGACTACGAGCAGTACTTC. Translating gives CASSHSGGDYEQYF.

This clone was counted only a few times. This chain links TRBV3-1 (or the pseudogene TRBV3-2) with TRBJ1-2; D unclear. V shed 10 bases and J shed 7 bases, with 7 bases lying between them. Germline values: CDR1 LGHDT, CDR2 YNNKEL (reference sequence). The CDR3 is 9 amino acids. CDR3 amino acids: CATGGGYTF. CDR3 DNA sequence: TGTGCCACGGGAGGTGGCTACACCTTC.

The chain carries TRBV11-3 and TRBJ2-3; 8 bases are shared with TRBD1. CDR1 and CDR2 from the germline V gene are SGHNT and YENEEA. This CDR3 is 16 amino acids long. V was clipped by 5 bases and J by 4 bases; unmatched bases: 11. The CDR3 region is CASSPGQGVVSDTQYF. In DNA form, the CDR3 reads TGTGCCAGCAGCCCCGGACAGGGAGTAGTGTCAGATACGCAGTATTTT.

This chain links TRBV5-6 with TRBJ2-7, with unresolved D. Germline-derived CDR1 and CDR2 are SGHDT and YYEEEE. Trimming removed 2 bases from V and 6 bases from J, with 9 bases in between. This CDR3 has 12 amino acids. CDR3 protein: CASSLASAEQYF. In DNA form, the CDR3 reads TGTGCCAGCAGCTTAGCTTCTGCCGAGCAGTACTTC.

The chain employs TRBV28 and TRBJ2-1, with 9 bases fitting TRBD2. This CDR3 spans 15 amino acids. The V segment lost 6 bases and the J segment 1 base; nucleotides outside the gene matches: 4. Germline CDR1 is MDHEN and CDR2 is SYDVKM. This CDR3 reads CASRLAGMSYNEQFF. The CDR3 nucleotides are TGTGCCAGCAGACTAGCGGGTATGTCCTACAATGAGCAGTTCTTC.

This clone appeared a single time. The rearrangement joins TRBV7-3 to TRBJ2-3; 9 bases are a match to TRBD2. This CDR3 has 16 residues. Germline values: CDR1 SGHTA, CDR2 FQGTGA. The V gene end was trimmed by 4 bases and the J gene end by 2 bases; junction bases not matched to a gene: 7. Here the CDR3 reads CASSSPTSGPTDTQYF. As DNA, the CDR3 is TGTGCCAGCAGCTCTCCGACTAGCGGACCCACAGATACGCAGTATTTT.

Regarding this clone: This sample includes further DNA sequences coding for the same CDR3. V usage is TRBV7-2 and J usage is TRBJ1-3, with D maybe TRBD1 (6 bases). The CDR3 has 14 amino acids. V gave up 5 bases and J gave up 0 bases, with 8 bases separating them. CDR1 and CDR2 (germline): SGHTA, FQGNSA. The CDR3 loop is CASSPDSSGNTIYF. DNA of the CDR3: TGTGCCAGCAGCCCGGACAGCTCTGGAAACACCATATATTTT.

The V and J genes are TRBV6-1 and TRBJ2-1, with TRBD2 matching 13 bases. With 4 bases clipped from V and 8 bases from J, the junction kept 11 bases outside the gene matches. The CDR3 sequence is 17 residues long. Germline V gene lookup returns CDR1 MNHNS and CDR2 SASEGT. CDR3 nucleotides: TGTGCCAGCAGTGGCGGGGGACTAGCGGGGTTACATGATGAGCAGTTCTTC. Residues: CASSGGGLAGLHDEQFF.

This chain connects TRBV6-1 to TRBJ2-2; 7 bases are shared with TRBD2. This CDR3 has 18 residues. Germline assignment: CDR1 MNHNS and CDR2 SASEGT. The J segment lost 1 base and the V segment lost 2 bases, leaving 10 bases of the junction unmatched. The CDR3 coding sequence is TGTGCCAGCAGTGAAAAGCGGGGCTGGGGCAGGAACACCGGGGAGCTGTTTTTT. This gives the protein CASSEKRGWGRNTGELFF.

The CDR3 loop reads CASSRNGKETQYF. CDR3 nucleotides: TGTGCCAGCAGCCGAAACGGGAAAGAGACCCAGTACTTC. V is TRBV12-3 or TRBV12-4 and J is TRBJ2-5; weak D call: TRBD2 (5 bases). With 6 bases removed from V and 3 bases from J, the gap between germline ends came to 11 bases. The CDR3 loop spans 13 amino acids.

The genes are TRBV7-2 and TRBJ1-2; possible D gene TRBD1, 6 bases. This CDR3 spans 16 amino acids. Germline CDR1 reads SGHTA; CDR2 reads FQGNSA. V shed 2 bases and J shed 1 base, with 14 bases lying between them. CDR3 sequence reads: CASSLKTGLGNYGYTF. The DNA of the CDR3 is TGTGCCAGCAGCTTAAAGACAGGCCTTGGTAACTATGGCTACACCTTC.

This chain joins TRBV14 and TRBJ2-7, with 7 bases identical to TRBD2. V was pared by 4 bases and J by 3 bases, with 6 bases of the junction left unmatched. The CDR3 runs to 14 residues. Germline V CDR1 and CDR2: SGHDN, FVKESK. This CDR3 is CASSLGRGGYEQYF. For the CDR3, the DNA is TGTGCCAGCAGCCTAGGGAGGGGAGGCTACGAGCAGTACTTC.

V gene TRBV4-3 combines with J gene TRBJ1-2; D perhaps matches TRBD1 (6 bases). Germline V gene sequence: CDR1 LGHNA, CDR2 YSLEER. The CDR3 sequence is 12 residues long. V lost 11 bases, J lost 7 bases, and 17 bases lay in between. Written as DNA, the CDR3 is TGCGCCGGACGGACAGCCAATGGTGGCTACACCTTC. Protein sequence: CAGRTANGGYTF.